Described below is a single TCR beta chain sequence and its context. Antigen unknown. The V segment lost 2 bases and the J segment 8 bases; nucleotides outside the gene matches: 6. The V gene's germline CDR1 is SGHRS and CDR2 YFSETQ. The CDR3 spans 13 residues. TCRdb reprocessed the multiplex PCR reads via MiXCR and lists one record per CDR3 protein. The sample lists 20,000 to 25,000 distinct CDR3 sequences; roughly 55% were seen once. The sample originates from a study of breast tumors, draining lymph nodes, adjacent tissues. Overall study findings and caveats: Tumor and nontumor repertoires were significantly more similar in luminal-like than in basal-like breast cancer. Most tumor T cells seemingly derive from lymph node, then expand in tumor. Tumor repertoires ranked between lymph nodes and nontumor tissue in diversity, with V and J gene preferences.

V and J are TRBV5-1 and TRBJ1-2; 7 positions agree with TRBD1. What was sequenced was breast tumor tissue. This TCR was sampled from a female donor with breast cancer. Some clones in this sample may be carry-over from other donors' samples. CDR3 loop: CASSLTGDRGYTF. The CDR3 nucleotides are TGCGCCAGCAGCTTAACAGGGGATCGGGGCTACACCTTC.